The 27 T cell receptor beta chains listed next were all sequenced from one sample in a study of T-cell reconstitution after alpha-beta-depleted transplantation in children. This sample's TCRbeta library carried unique molecular identifier barcodes. TCRdb re-analysed the PCR reads in MiXCR, keeping a single row per CDR3 protein. The sample contains fewer than 7,000 distinct CDR3 sequences, 14% to 15% of which appear only once. Here the sequenced sample was PBMCs, taken before TCRalphabeta/CD19-depleted stem cell transplant. These receptors were collected from a boy between 10 and 17 years old with acute lymphoblastic leukemia, due to receive a stem cell transplant.

Sample share makes this clonotype medium-sized. V and J are TRBV12-3 or TRBV12-4 and TRBJ2-3, with TRBD2 matching over 10 bases. J gave up 1 base and V 4 bases, and 5 bases lay outside the gene matches. The CDR3 is made up of 16 amino acids. CDR3 nucleotide sequence: TGTGCCAGCAGTTCCGCTCTAGCGGGAGGCACAGATACGCAGTATTTT. Protein sequence: CASSSALAGGTDTQYF.

This clonotype was counted at least ten times. The chain employs TRBV14 and TRBJ1-1; D not certain. The V gene lost 4 bases and the J gene lost 5 bases, with 14 bases spanning the gap. CDR1 is SGHDN and CDR2 is FVKESK in the germline V gene. The CDR3 runs to 14 residues. The CDR3 nucleotides read TGTGCCAGCAGCCCGTGGGGTTCGGGGACTGAAGCTTTCTTT. Its protein product is CASSPWGSGTEAFF.

This clonotype is medium-sized within its sample. The J gene is TRBJ1-1, the V gene TRBV20-1; D possibly corresponds to TRBD1 (5 bases). Germline values: CDR1 DFQATT, CDR2 SNEGSKA (reference sequence). The CDR3 totals 13 residues. V was clipped by 4 bases and J by 3 bases, with 12 bases between them. The CDR3 here is CSATKTVYTEAFF. CDR3 in DNA: TGCAGTGCTACCAAGACAGTTTACACTGAAGCTTTCTTT.

By sample share, this clonotype is medium-sized. J is TRBJ1-5 and V is TRBV5-5; tentative D call: TRBD1 (5 bases). Germline V lookup: CDR1 SGHKS, CDR2 YYEKEE (reference sequence). The CDR3 spans 14 residues. The V and J ends lost 1 base and 2 bases respectively, with 7 bases between them. CDR3 in DNA: TGTGCCAGCAGCTTGAGGGACGGCAATCAGCCCCAGCATTTT. Protein: CASSLRDGNQPQHF.

This clonotype turned up a few times. The V and J genes are TRBV18 and TRBJ2-7; D is possibly TRBD1 or TRBD2 (5 bases each). Germline values: CDR1 KGHSH, CDR2 LQKENI. The CDR3 sequence is 14 residues long. Trimming removed 6 bases at V and 5 bases at J, with 17 bases between. CDR3: CASSRAPGPNEQYF. CDR3 nucleotides: TGTGCCAGCTCCCGGGCCCCGGGGCCTAACGAGCAGTACTTC. The full variable domain, rest sourced from reference TRBV18 and TRBJ2-7, is NAGVMQNPRHLVRRRGQEARLRCSPMKGHSHVYWYRQLPEEGLKFMVYLQKENIIDESGMPKERFSAEFPKEGPSILRIQQVVRGDSAAYFCASSRAPGPNEQYFGPGTRLTVT.

V and J are TRBV5-4 and TRBJ2-7; D gene uncertain. Trimming stripped 1 base from V and 4 bases from J, with 6 bases between. The length of the CDR3 is 12 residues. CDR1 and CDR2 from the germline V gene are SGHNT and YYREEE (reference sequence). CDR3 in amino acids: CASSLNFYEQYF. Here the CDR3 DNA reads TGTGCCAGCAGCTTGAACTTTTACGAGCAGTACTTC.

This clonotype is labeled as medium-sized. The V and J genes are TRBV28 and TRBJ2-3; TRBD1 matches 8 bases. CDR3 length: 17 residues. Trimming cost V 4 bases and J 3 bases; bases outside gene matches: 12. Germline CDR1 MDHEN, CDR2 SYDVKM. This CDR3 reads CASSSLWTGLRTDTQYF. The DNA for the CDR3 is TGTGCCAGCAGTTCCCTCTGGACAGGGCTCAGGACAGATACGCAGTATTTT.

By its share, this clonotype is medium-sized. The rearrangement uses TRBV12-3 or TRBV12-4 and TRBJ2-5; 9 bases match TRBD1. The CDR3 totals 16 residues. The junction had 12 bases not matched to a gene; V was cut back by 5 bases and J by 5 bases. The CDR3 nucleotides are TGTGCCAGCAGTGTACTACAGGGGGCGCGGGTCGAGACCCAGTACTTC. Encoded protein: CASSVLQGARVETQYF.

This clonotype ranks as medium-sized (0.01 to 0.1%). The rearrangement joins TRBV5-6 to TRBJ1-6; TRBD1 might be the D (6 bases). The CDR3 is 16 amino acids. Deletions cut 0 bases from V and 6 bases from J, with 13 bases between. Germline CDR1 reads SGHDT; CDR2 reads YYEEEE. The CDR3 loop reads CASSLGGWGPNSPLHF. The CDR3 region has the DNA TGTGCCAGCAGCTTGGGCGGTTGGGGGCCTAATTCACCCCTCCACTTT.

This clonotype rates as medium-sized. The chain links TRBV4-1 to TRBJ1-3; D unresolved. The V gene's germline CDR1 is MGHRA and CDR2 YSYEKL. The CDR3 contains 15 residues. Trimming removed 6 bases from V and 1 base from J, with 13 bases in between. The CDR3 DNA is TGCGCCAGCAGTCCGATGGTGGGGTCTGGAAACACCATATATTTT. It yields the protein CASSPMVGSGNTIYF.

This clonotype has ten or more counts. This sequence joins TRBV28 and TRBJ2-7; unclear D gene. Trimming took off 5 bases at V and 0 bases at J, with 20 bases between the two ends. The CDR3 is made up of 17 amino acids. Germline V gene sequence: CDR1 MDHEN, CDR2 SYDVKM. CDR3 sequence: CASSTLSGYVSSYEQYF. The CDR3 DNA is TGTGCCAGCAGTACCCTTTCCGGGTATGTTAGCTCCTACGAGCAGTACTTC. The whole variable domain, filled in from reference TRBV28 and TRBJ2-7, reads DVKVTQSSRYLVKRTGEKVFLECVQDMDHENMFWYRQDPGLGLRLIYFSYDVKMKEKGDIPEGYSVSREKKERFSLILESASTNQTSMYLCASSTLSGYVSSYEQYFGPGTRLTVT.

A note on this clonotype: A much larger clone differs from this one at a single base, so this may be a read error. The chain uses TRBV10-3 and TRBJ2-3; D gene unclear. This CDR3 is built from 14 residues. Germline CDR1 reads ENHRY; CDR2 reads SYGVKD. Between the trimmed V and J ends, which lost 8 bases and 4 bases, there was a span of 16 bases. CDR3 in DNA: TGTGCCATCGGCCCCCGGTTGGGTTCAGATACGCAGTATTTT. Amino acid sequence: CAIGPRLGSDTQYF.

By sample fraction, this clonotype is medium-sized (0.01 to 0.1%). V is TRBV15 and J is TRBJ1-6; no reliable D call. Trimming stripped 0 bases from V and 5 bases from J, with 17 bases between. This CDR3 is 18 amino acids long. CDR1 and CDR2 from the germline V gene are LNHNV and YYDKDF (reference sequence). CDR3 bases: TGTGCCACCAGCAGAGATTTCCCTGGACGGTCCGATAATTCACCCCTCCACTTT. It specifies CATSRDFPGRSDNSPLHF.

Sample share makes this clonotype medium-sized. J is TRBJ2-3 and V is TRBV7-8; D is unresolved. V gave up 8 bases and J gave up 7 bases, with 19 bases separating them. CDR3 length: 14 amino acids. CDR1 and CDR2 from the germline V gene are SGHVS and FQNEAQ. CDR3 in amino acids: CASSTNPVGYTQYF. Here the CDR3 DNA reads TGTGCCAGCTCCACTAACCCCGTGGGATATACGCAGTATTTT.

This clonotype ranks as medium-sized. The chain employs TRBV10-3 and TRBJ1-1; 11 bases map to TRBD1. J was trimmed by 1 base and V by 8 bases; bases with no gene match: 3. Looked up from germline, CDR1 is ENHRY and CDR2 is SYGVKD. The CDR3 consists of 14 residues. The CDR3 DNA sequence: TGTGCCATCGGGACAGGGGGGACGAACACTGAAGCTTTCTTT. Translating gives CAIGTGGTNTEAFF.

This clonotype is categorized as medium-sized. The chain combines TRBV18 with TRBJ2-4, with TRBD1 identical over 7 bases. Trimming removed 3 bases from V and 8 bases from J; junction bases left unmatched: 7. Germline assignment: CDR1 KGHSH and CDR2 LQKENI. The CDR3 consists of 14 residues. CDR3 DNA: TGTGCCAGCTCACCTCCACAGGGGTGGCACATTCAGTACTTC. Its translation: CASSPPQGWHIQYF.

The V call is TRBV19, the J call TRBJ1-5; TRBD1 is a possible D gene (5 bases). The CDR3 runs 14 residues. V shed 4 bases and J shed 7 bases, with 14 bases lying between them. Looked up from germline, CDR1 is LNHDA and CDR2 is SQIVND (reference sequence). The CDR3 DNA sequence: TGTGCCAGTAGTAATATACAGGATTTCCAGCCCCAGCATTTT. Its protein product is CASSNIQDFQPQHF.

Within the sample, this clonotype is medium-sized. This rearrangement joins TRBV7-2 to TRBJ2-4; a possible D gene is TRBD2 (5 bases). The CDR3 runs 12 residues. Germline values: CDR1 SGHTA, CDR2 FQGNSA. V gave up 5 bases and J gave up 15 bases, with 17 bases separating them. CDR3 in DNA: TGTGCCAGCAGCCCGGATAGGAGCGGAGCGTACTTC. Amino acid sequence: CASSPDRSGAYF.

The V and J genes are TRBV7-9 and TRBJ2-5, with a possible D match to TRBD1 (7 bases). Germline V gene sequence: CDR1 SEHNR, CDR2 FQNEAQ (reference sequence). V was trimmed by 5 bases and J by 5 bases, leaving 18 bases between them. CDR3 length: 15 amino acids. CDR3 nucleotides: TGTGCCAGCAGCGACTTTGGAGGGGGCGGGGAGACCCAGTACTTC. It codes for CASSDFGGGGETQYF.

Sample share makes this clonotype medium-sized (0.01 to 0.1%). This chain links TRBV12-3 or TRBV12-4 with TRBJ2-7, with D tentatively TRBD1 (6 bases). The CDR3 length is 17 residues. The V and J ends lost 2 bases and 2 bases respectively, with 19 bases between them. This CDR3 is CASSLSNKRGNAYEQYF. CDR3 coding DNA: TGTGCCAGCAGTTTATCCAATAAAAGGGGGAACGCCTACGAGCAGTACTTC.

This clonotype was observed many times. The CDR3 sequence: CASRMQVGSGANVLTF. CDR3 nucleotides: TGTGCCAGCAGAATGCAGGTGGGCTCTGGGGCCAACGTCCTGACTTTC. The V call is TRBV6-5, the J call TRBJ2-6; D not certain. With 6 bases removed from V and 0 bases from J, the gap between germline ends came to 12 bases. Germline V gene data show CDR1 as MNHEY and CDR2 as SVGAGI. The CDR3 runs to 16 residues.

This clonotype was detected many times. The V gene is TRBV29-1, the J gene TRBJ2-7; D tentatively fits TRBD1 or TRBD2 (5 bases each). CDR3 length: 14 amino acids. Trimming stripped 5 bases from V and 5 bases from J, with 19 bases between. Germline CDR1 and CDR2: SQVTM and ANQGSEA. CDR3 nucleotides: TGCAGCGTTCCACCCGGGACCCTGGGACACGAGCAGTACTTC. Translating gives CSVPPGTLGHEQYF.

This rearrangement joins TRBV20-1 to TRBJ1-4; D not certain. This CDR3 is 8 amino acids long. Germline V lookup: CDR1 DFQATT, CDR2 SNEGSKA (reference sequence). V dropped 3 bases and J dropped 17 bases, with 7 bases sitting between them. In DNA form, the CDR3 reads TGCAGTGCTAGTGGGCTTTTTTTT. Translation: CSASGLFF.

This clonotype is medium-sized by share. The chain employs TRBV6-2 or TRBV6-3 and TRBJ2-1; no firm D call. This CDR3 is built from 14 residues. Germline-derived CDR1 and CDR2 are MNHEY and SVGEGT. V dropped 2 bases and J dropped 0 bases, with 5 bases sitting between them. The CDR3 sequence: CASSYQSSYNEQFF. Written as DNA, the CDR3 is TGTGCCAGCAGTTACCAAAGCTCCTACAATGAGCAGTTCTTC.

This clonotype rates as medium-sized. The chain is built from TRBV4-3 and TRBJ1-1; no reliable D call. Deletions cut 0 bases from V and 7 bases from J, with 9 bases between. CDR1 LGHNA and CDR2 YSLEER come from the germline V gene. The CDR3 totals 13 residues. The CDR3 sequence: CASSQDSADEAFF. The CDR3 coding sequence is TGCGCCAGCAGCCAAGATTCAGCCGATGAAGCTTTCTTT.

By sample share, this clonotype is medium-sized. The rearrangement uses TRBV7-6 and TRBJ2-1, with D unclear. The V end was cut by 0 bases, the J end by 9 bases, with 6 bases between. The CDR3 spans 12 residues. The germline gives CDR1 SGHVS, CDR2 FNYEAQ. CDR3 sequence reads: CASSLAAGEQFF. CDR3 DNA sequence: TGTGCCAGCAGCTTAGCCGCCGGTGAGCAGTTCTTC.

This clonotype is labeled medium-sized. The V call is TRBV28, the J call TRBJ1-2; D gene unclear. Between the trimmed V and J ends, which lost 2 bases and 0 bases, there was a span of 10 bases. CDR1 and CDR2 (germline): MDHEN, SYDVKM. The CDR3 is 15 residues long. As DNA, the CDR3 is TGTGCCAGCAGTTTACGGCCGGGGTCTAACTATGGCTACACCTTC. Amino acid sequence: CASSLRPGSNYGYTF.